Listed below are T cell receptor beta chains from one sample, sequenced in a study of cytomegalovirus exposure and HLA in healthy donors. The table came from immunoSEQ multiplex PCR; TCRdb's copy has only in-frame clones and leaves some out. The sample records fewer than 200,000 clones, roughly 79% being singletons. The sample comprised PBMCs. The source is a woman aged 45-65 years in good health and CMV-seronegative. The CDR3 runs from the conserved cysteine through the conserved F or W. The order of the fields is clone size, V gene, J gene, D gene, CDR3 protein, CDR3 DNA. D genes are given only for firm matches. Expanded clones get a size class; other rows say once, few or many, or leave the size out.

>.|TRBV4-3|TRBJ1-2|.
CASSQDGGGSGYGYTF
TGCGCCAGCAGCCAAGATGGCGGGGGTTCAGGCTATGGCTACACCTTC
>.|TRBV14|TRBJ2-2|TRBD2
CASSPFPGLGTGELFF
TGTGCCAGCAGCCCTTTTCCGGGACTAGGGACCGGGGAGCTGTTTTTT
>.|TRBV28|TRBJ2-1|.
CASSLVSGYSSYNEQFF
TGTGCCAGCAGTTTAGTGTCAGGATATAGCTCCTACAATGAGCAGTTCTTC
>once|TRBV5-1|TRBJ2-3|.
CASSLQTFGTDTQYF
TGCGCCAGCAGCTTGCAGACATTCGGCACAGATACGCAGTATTTT
>.|TRBV5-4|TRBJ1-1|TRBD1
CASSHSDRGAEAFF
TGTGCCAGCAGCCATTCGGACAGGGGCGCTGAAGCTTTCTTT
>.|TRBV4-2|TRBJ2-5|TRBD2
CASSQWAGGEQETQYF
TGTGCCAGCAGCCAATGGGCCGGGGGGGAGCAAGAGACCCAGTACTTC
>.|TRBV10-3|TRBJ2-1|TRBD1
CAISETRDRGYNEQFF
TGTGCCATCAGTGAGACGAGGGACAGGGGATACAATGAGCAGTTCTTC
>.|TRBV6-1|TRBJ1-1|.
CASRLDTLNTEAFF
TGTGCCAGCAGGTTGGACACCTTGAACACTGAAGCTTTCTTT
>.|TRBV5-1|TRBJ2-7|.
CASRWRDDYEQYF
TGCGCCAGCCGCTGGCGGGACGACTACGAGCAGTACTTC
>.|TRBV2|TRBJ1-6|.
CATTPGGSPLHF
TGTGCCACTACCCCGGGAGGATCACCCCTCCACTTT
>.|TRBV13|TRBJ2-2|.
CASTQASTGTSGELFF
TGTGCCAGCACCCAGGCTTCGACAGGTACATCCGGGGAGCTGTTTTTT
>.|TRBV27|TRBJ2-2|TRBD2
CASSLIWRGAAGELFF
TGTGCCAGCAGTTTAATCTGGCGGGGGGCTGCCGGGGAGCTGTTTTTT
>.|TRBV15|TRBJ2-7|.
CATSRDRVSYEQYF
TGTGCCACCAGCAGAGACAGGGTCTCCTACGAGCAGTACTTC
>.|TRBV4-2|TRBJ2-3|TRBD2
CASSQADLLAGEPDTQYF
TGTGCCAGCAGCCAAGCCGACTTACTAGCGGGGGAACCAGATACGCAGTATTTT
>.|TRBV2|TRBJ2-7|TRBD1
CASMTVRGQGYEQYF
TGTGCCAGCATGACGGTCAGGGGGCAAGGATACGAGCAGTACTTC
>.|TRBV20-1|TRBJ1-1|.
CSAVDSEAFF
TGCAGTGCCGTGGACAGTGAAGCTTTCTTT
>once|TRBV5-1|TRBJ2-5|.
CASSLGAGQETQYF
TGCGCCAGCAGCTTGGGGGCAGGGCAAGAGACCCAGTACTTC
>.|TRBV27|TRBJ2-7|TRBD1
CASSSGTGTGGRAQYF
TGTGCCAGCAGTTCCGGAACCGGGACAGGGGGCCGTGCCCAGTACTTC
>.|TRBV18|TRBJ2-7|.
CASSPFGQGTYEQYF
TGTGCCAGCTCACCATTTGGGCAGGGAACCTACGAGCAGTACTTC
>once|TRBV7-2|TRBJ2-7|TRBD2
CASRDPAGGPFYEQYF
TGTGCCAGCAGGGACCCAGCGGGAGGGCCGTTCTACGAGCAGTACTTC
>.|TRBV7-3|TRBJ1-1|.
CASSLQGNTEAFF
TGTGCCAGCAGCTTACAGGGGAACACTGAAGCTTTCTTT
>.|TRBV7-2|TRBJ2-1|.
CASSLAPGDTEQFF
TGTGCCAGCAGCTTAGCACCAGGGGACACTGAGCAGTTCTTC
>few|TRBV7-6|TRBJ2-1|.
CASSTRYREGSYNEQFF
TGTGCCAGCAGCACGCGGTACAGGGAGGGTTCCTACAATGAGCAGTTCTTC
>.|TRBV5-3|TRBJ2-1|TRBD2
CARSLYPGGLRPSYNEQFF
TGTGCCAGAAGCTTGTATCCGGGAGGGCTTAGGCCCTCCTACAATGAGCAGTTCTTC
>few|TRBV27|TRBJ1-1|.
CASSPEGRINTEAFF
TGTGCCAGCAGCCCGGAGGGACGGATAAACACTGAAGCTTTCTTT
>.|TRBV30|TRBJ2-7|.
CAWGRDYEQYF
TGTGCCTGGGGCAGGGACTACGAGCAGTACTTC
>.|TRBV12-5|TRBJ1-2|TRBD1
CASGKDRGLRGYTF
TGTGCTAGTGGCAAGGACAGGGGGCTCCGTGGCTACACCTTC
>.|TRBV28|TRBJ2-1|TRBD2
CASSLTSGNEQFF
TGTGCCAGCAGTTTGACTAGCGGTAATGAGCAGTTCTTC
>.|TRBV10-1|TRBJ2-3|.
CASSSGITQYF
TGCGCCAGCAGCTCGGGAATCACGCAGTATTTT